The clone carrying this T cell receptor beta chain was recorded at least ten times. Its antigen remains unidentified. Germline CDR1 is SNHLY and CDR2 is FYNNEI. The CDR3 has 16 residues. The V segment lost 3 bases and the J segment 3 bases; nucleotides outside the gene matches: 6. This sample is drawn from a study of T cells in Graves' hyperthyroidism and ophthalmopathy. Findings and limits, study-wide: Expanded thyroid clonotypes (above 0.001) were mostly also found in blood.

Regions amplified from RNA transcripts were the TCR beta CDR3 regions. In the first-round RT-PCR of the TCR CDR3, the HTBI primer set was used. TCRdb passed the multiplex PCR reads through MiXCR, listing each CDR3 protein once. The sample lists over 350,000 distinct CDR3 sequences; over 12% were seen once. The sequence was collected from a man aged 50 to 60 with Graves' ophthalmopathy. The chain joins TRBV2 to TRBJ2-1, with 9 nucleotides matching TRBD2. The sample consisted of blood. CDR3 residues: CASSDTRTSDYNEQFF. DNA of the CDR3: TGTGCCAGCAGTGACACTCGGACTAGCGACTACAATGAGCAGTTCTTC.